This TCR beta chain was documented in a study of T cell repertoires in cytomegalovirus infection. Study findings and constraints: CMV carriers with the relevant HLA were identified by cumulative public TCR beta family frequency.

Each CDR3 protein gets one entry after TCRdb re-called the reads with MiXCR. The table lists about 440,000 distinct CDR3 sequences, approximately 31% of them singletons. Germline CDR1 reads DFQATT; CDR2 reads SNEGSKA (reference sequence). V was trimmed by 7 bases and J by 3 bases, leaving 15 bases between them. The CDR3 consists of 13 residues. Note on this clonotype: Its antigen is unidentified.

The V and J genes are TRBV20-1 and TRBJ1-2; a possible D gene is TRBD1 (6 bases). This TCR derives from a human donor in good health (CMV status not recorded). Some clones in this sample may be carry-over from other donors' samples. Sequences were obtained from PBMCs. The CDR3 region is CSVRYRADYGYTF. CDR3 DNA: TGCAGTGTTCGGTACAGGGCGGACTATGGCTACACCTTC.